Described below is a single T cell receptor beta chain sequence and its context. The specificity of this receptor is unknown. No base-level quality is on record; no much larger clone is a single base apart. Sequencing took place on an Illumina HiSeq 2500. TCR beta libraries were prepared by quantitative 5'-RACE with molecular barcodes. In the paper's pipeline: A new computational method, built on a probabilistic model of VDJ rearrangement, was used to identify disease-linked TCR variants. The raw public data were reprocessed by TCRdb itself: fastp quality trimming at Q25, MiXCR clonotype calling, in-frame beta chains only. Identical CDR3 proteins give one entry, which carries the most common genes and DNA. The V and J calls come from TCRdb's annotation, not from the publication. This sample is represented by 150,000 to 250,000 distinct CDR3 sequences; roughly 12% of them were singletons. 16% of the sample is in the top ten clones.

Per the germline V gene, LGHNA is the CDR1 and YNFKEQ is the CDR2. The CDR3, from cysteine to phenylalanine, totals 16 residues. Just the 48-base CDR3 DNA is kept, in frame starting at base 1. Trimmed from V: 0 bases; trimmed from J: 3 bases; junction bases lacking a gene match: 3. This entry belongs to a study of CD8 T cells in ankylosing spondylitis (TCRdb year 2017). Broadly, across the study: To find TCR variants linked to disease, the study profiled T cell receptor beta repertoires in ankylosing spondylitis patients and healthy donors. The full study cohort comprised about 25 ankylosing spondylitis patients and approximately 100 healthy donors. Peripheral blood was sampled, and synovial fluid was additionally collected from ankylosing spondylitis patients. Results the study describes overall, beyond this receptor: The disease-linked clones were reported as significantly enriched in matched synovial fluid samples from ankylosing spondylitis patients. In peripheral blood, the disease-linked clones were found at relatively low frequencies and had a CD8+ phenotype. Blood from ankylosing spondylitis patients appeared to be characterized by a TCR beta motif made up of under ten highly homologous amino acid variants. Some motif variants were previously reported in synovial fluid and blood of reactive arthritis patients, suggesting common disease-initiation mechanisms.

Material: blood, either unsorted or a sorted T cell fraction (not recorded which). The receptor comes from a male donor with ankylosing spondylitis or in good health (not recorded which). The chain is assembled from TRBV4-2 and TRBJ2-7, with 12 bases in between that match TRBD2. The bases read TGTGCCAGCAGCCAAGACCTGACTAGCGGGGGCTACGAGCAGTACTTC. It specifies CASSQDLTSGGYEQYF.